This TCR beta chain was identified in a study of cytomegalovirus exposure and HLA in healthy donors. Amplification used 60 Vbeta primers and 13 Jbeta primers. Measured with immunoSEQ multiplex PCR; TCRdb has only the in-frame clones, and not every one. Of some 190,000 clones in the sample, approximately 77% are singletons; the top ten hold around 3.6%. Between the trimmed V and J ends, which lost 5 bases and 3 bases, there was a span of 5 bases. The germline gives CDR1 SEHNR, CDR2 FQNEAQ (reference sequence). The CDR3 length is 11 residues. Samples came from healthy bone marrow donors. This sequence originates from a man aged 40-49 years in good health and CMV-seropositive. Sequencing was carried out using PBMCs. This sequence joins TRBV7-9 and TRBJ2-7; D gene unclear. The CDR3 region has the DNA TGTGCCAGCAGCCCCAACTACGAGCAGTACTTC. It translates to CASSPNYEQYF. The entire variable domain, with the rest obtained from reference TRBV7-9 and TRBJ2-7, is as follows: DTGVSQNPRHKITKRGQNVTFRCDPISEHNRLYWYRQTLGQGPEFLTYFQNEAQLEKSRLLSDRFSAERPKGSFSTLEIQRTEQGDSAMYLCASSPNYEQYFGPGTRLTVT.